The entry below describes one TCR beta chain. Its antigen is not yet known. No base-level quality is on record; no much larger clone is a single base apart. The instrument given in TCRdb is Illumina HiSeq 2500. TCR beta libraries were prepared by quantitative 5'-RACE with molecular barcodes. For the original study's pipeline: A new computational method, built on a probabilistic model of VDJ rearrangement, was used to identify disease-linked TCR variants. Through fastp at Q25 and MiXCR, TCRdb rebuilt clones from the public reads, retaining in-frame beta chains. Entries are consolidated by CDR3 protein sequence, retaining the most common genes and DNA. TCRdb's processing, not the authors', yielded these V and J calls. In all, the sample holds 340,000 or so distinct CDR3 sequences, and roughly 14% of those were seen once. In total, the top ten clones hold roughly 0.99% of the sample. The germline V gene encodes CDR1 SGHTA and CDR2 FQGNSA. Trimming leaves V shorter by 4 bases and J shorter by 5 bases, with the junction holding 4 bases beyond the gene matches. From the cysteine up to the phenylalanine, the CDR3 has a length of 15 residues. The entry retains the CDR3 DNA only, 45 bases that are in frame from base 1.

The sample comes from a study of CD8 T cells in ankylosing spondylitis (dated by TCRdb to 2015 to 2018). Broadly, across the study: The study profiled T cell receptor beta repertoires in healthy donors and ankylosing spondylitis patients to find disease-linked TCR variants. Peripheral blood was sampled, and synovial fluid was also collected from ankylosing spondylitis patients. In total, the full study cohort was made up of some 110 healthy donors and 25 ankylosing spondylitis patients.

Overall study results and their limits: Some motif variants had previously been reported in the synovial fluid and blood of reactive arthritis patients, which suggests shared mechanisms of disease initiation. A TCR beta motif made up of eight or nine highly homologous amino acid variants appeared to be characteristic of blood from ankylosing spondylitis patients. A CD8+ phenotype was shown by the disease-linked clones, which were found at relatively low frequencies in peripheral blood. The disease-linked clones were reported as significantly enriched in matched synovial fluid samples from ankylosing spondylitis patients.

The origin of this receptor is a male donor with ankylosing spondylitis or in good health (not recorded which). The sequence joins TRBV7-2 to TRBJ1-4, with 10 bases aligning to TRBD1. The sequenced material came from blood, either unsorted or a sorted T cell fraction (not recorded which). CDR3 reads: CASSSQTGGNEKLFF. The nucleotide sequence reads TGTGCCAGCAGCTCCCAGACAGGGGGCAATGAAAAACTGTTTTTT. Outside the CDR3, residues come from the reference TRBV7-2 and TRBJ1-4 proteins, so the full variable domain is: GAGVSQSPSNKVTEKGKDVELRCDPISGHTALYWYRQSLGQGLEFLIYFQGNSAPDKSGLPSDRFSAERTGGSVSTLTIQRTQQEDSAVYLCASSSQTGGNEKLFFGSGTQLSVL.